This entry lists 12 T cell receptor beta chains sequenced from one sample in a study of shared clonotypes between healthy human individuals. Clones were read by immunoSEQ multiplex PCR, and TCRdb kept only the in-frame ones, dropping some. There are approximately 2,000,000 clones in the sample; roughly 92% occur only once, and about 0.41% lies in the top ten. The sequenced material came from naive CD4+ T cells from PBMCs. Subset defined: CD45RA+ positively selected. These receptors originate from a young man in good health. Some clones in this sample may be carry-over from other donors' samples.

This sequence joins TRBV5-1 and TRBJ2-5; D gene unclear. Trimming cost V 0 bases and J 2 bases, with 14 bases left between them. The CDR3 is made up of 16 amino acids. Germline V CDR1 and CDR2: SGHRS, YFSETQ. The CDR3 loop is CASSLGPSMPQETQYF. The DNA of the CDR3 is TGCGCCAGCAGCTTGGGACCCAGCATGCCACAAGAGACCCAGTACTTC.

The chain links TRBV27 to TRBJ2-7; D may correspond to TRBD1 or TRBD2 (5 bases each). CDR3 length: 17 amino acids. V was cut by 5 bases and J by 6 bases, with 26 bases left in between. Germline CDR1 and CDR2: MNHEY and SMNVEV (reference sequence). CDR3: CASSPHPGRPTMIEQYF. DNA for the CDR3: TGTGCCAGCAGTCCGCACCCGGGACGGCCAACGATGATCGAGCAGTACTTC.

The V call is TRBV4-3, the J call TRBJ2-2, with D possibly TRBD1 on 6 matching bases. Germline V gives CDR1 LGHNA, CDR2 YSLEER. The length of the CDR3 is 15 residues. V was trimmed by 3 bases and J by 7 bases, leaving 15 bases between them. For the CDR3, the DNA is TGCGCCAGCAGCCACGGACAGCCCTACGTCGGGGAGCTGTTTTTT. Residues: CASSHGQPYVGELFF.

The rearrangement uses TRBV11-1 and TRBJ2-1, with TRBD2 identical over 7 bases. This CDR3 region has 15 residues. From germline, CDR1 is SGHAT and CDR2 FQDESV (reference sequence). The J segment lost 1 base and the V segment lost 2 bases, leaving 2 bases of the junction unmatched. The CDR3 here is CASSLLRESYNEQFF. CDR3 DNA: TGTGCCAGCAGCTTATTGCGGGAGTCCTACAATGAGCAGTTCTTC.

The J gene is TRBJ2-3, the V gene TRBV10-2, with a tentative D call TRBD1 (5 bases). CDR1 and CDR2 from the germline V gene are WSHSY and SAAADI. The CDR3 sequence is 14 residues long. V was clipped by 7 bases and J by 2 bases, with 13 bases between them. Written as DNA, the CDR3 is TGCGCCAGCAAGCACAGGCTCACCACAGATACGCAGTATTTT. It encodes CASKHRLTTDTQYF.

V usage is TRBV2 and J usage is TRBJ2-6; a weak D match, TRBD1 (5 bases). The CDR3 contains 15 residues. Trimming removed 4 bases from V and 15 bases from J, with 22 bases in between. Germline V lookup: CDR1 SNHLY, CDR2 FYNNEI. DNA for the CDR3: TGTGCCAGCAGTGTGTCGACGACAGTAGGCTTGGGCCTGACTTTC. The encoded protein is CASSVSTTVGLGLTF.

V usage is TRBV5-4 and J usage is TRBJ1-2; D not resolved. CDR3 length: 13 amino acids. The germline V gene encodes CDR1 SGHNT and CDR2 YYREEE (reference sequence). The V end was cut by 8 bases, the J end by 3 bases, with 14 bases between. CDR3 in DNA: TGTGCCAGTACCACGGCTAGTCACTATGGCTACACCTTC. Translation: CASTTASHYGYTF.

The chain employs TRBV5-3 and TRBJ2-5; 8 nucleotides agree with TRBD1. TRBV5-3 is an open reading frame, and its role is uncertain. The V and J ends lost 0 bases and 1 base, in that order; junction bases with no gene match: 2. There are 15 residues in the CDR3. The CDR3 DNA sequence: TGTGCCAGAAGCTTGGGGACAGGGCCCCAAGAGACCCAGTACTTC. It codes for CARSLGTGPQETQYF.

The V gene is TRBV5-1, the J gene TRBJ2-1; D gene unclear. The V gene lost 1 base and the J gene lost 2 bases, with 10 bases spanning the gap. This CDR3 has 15 amino acids. CDR1 SGHRS and CDR2 YFSETQ come from the germline V gene. CDR3 DNA sequence: TGCGCCAGCAGCTTGTCCCGGGCCCCCTACAATGAGCAGTTCTTC. Translating it yields CASSLSRAPYNEQFF.

The chain has TRBV6-6 and TRBJ1-4; 11 bases line up with TRBD1. The CDR3 covers 13 residues. V trimming: 6 bases; J trimming: 7 bases; junction bases outside the gene matches: 1. Germline CDR1 and CDR2: MNHNY and SVGAGI (reference sequence). The CDR3 loop reads CASRGTGGEKLFF. CDR3 in DNA: TGTGCCAGCAGAGGGACAGGGGGTGAAAAACTGTTTTTT.

The chain joins TRBV28 to TRBJ2-1; TRBD1 is a possible D gene (6 bases). Trimming took off 2 bases at V and 4 bases at J, with 9 bases between the two ends. Per the germline V gene, CDR1 is MDHEN and CDR2 is SYDVKM. This CDR3 spans 14 amino acids. CDR3 sequence: CASSLNGQYNEQFF. Here the CDR3 DNA reads TGTGCCAGCAGTTTAAACGGACAGTACAATGAGCAGTTCTTC.

CDR3 in amino acids: CAWSSLERSYNEQFF. The CDR3 DNA follows: TGTGCCTGGAGTTCGCTGGAGCGCTCCTACAATGAGCAGTTCTTC. This chain joins TRBV30 and TRBJ2-1; D is undetermined. This CDR3 has 15 amino acids. Per germline, CDR1 GTSNPN and CDR2 SVGIG (reference sequence). Trimming pared 2 bases from V and 0 bases from J, leaving 11 bases between.